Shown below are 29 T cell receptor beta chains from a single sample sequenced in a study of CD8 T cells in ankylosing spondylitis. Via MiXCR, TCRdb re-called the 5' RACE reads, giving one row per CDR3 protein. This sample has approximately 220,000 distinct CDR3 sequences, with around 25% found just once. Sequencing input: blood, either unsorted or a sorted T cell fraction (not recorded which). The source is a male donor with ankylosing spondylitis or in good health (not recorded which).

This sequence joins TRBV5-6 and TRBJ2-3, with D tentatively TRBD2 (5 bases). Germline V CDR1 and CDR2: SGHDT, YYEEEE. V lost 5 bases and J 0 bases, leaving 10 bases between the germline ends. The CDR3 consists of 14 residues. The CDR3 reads CASSGGSSTDTQYF. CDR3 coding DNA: TGTGCCAGCAGTGGCGGGTCTAGCACAGATACGCAGTATTTT.

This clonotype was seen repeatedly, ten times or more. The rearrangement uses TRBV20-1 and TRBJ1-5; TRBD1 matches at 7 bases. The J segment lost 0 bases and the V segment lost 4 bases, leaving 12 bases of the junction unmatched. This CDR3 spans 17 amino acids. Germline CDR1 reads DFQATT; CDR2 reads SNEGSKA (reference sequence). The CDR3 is CSATKRQGSHSNQPQHF. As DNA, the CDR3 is TGCAGTGCTACTAAACGACAGGGCTCTCATAGCAATCAGCCCCAGCATTTT.

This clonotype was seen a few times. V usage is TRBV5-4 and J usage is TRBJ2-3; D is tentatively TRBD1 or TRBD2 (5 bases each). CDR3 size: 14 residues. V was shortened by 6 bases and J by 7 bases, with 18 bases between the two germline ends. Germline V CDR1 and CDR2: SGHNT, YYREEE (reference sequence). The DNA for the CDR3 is TGTGCCAGCATCACGTGGGGGAACCATAATACGCAGTATTTT. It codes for CASITWGNHNTQYF.

CDR3 loop: CATGLGNQETQYF. CDR3 DNA: TGTGCCACTGGACTAGGGAACCAAGAGACCCAGTACTTC. The gene calls are TRBV25-1 and TRBJ2-5, with 7 bases identical to TRBD2. V lost 10 bases and J lost 0; bases outside the gene matches: 5. The CDR3 contains 13 residues. Looked up from germline, CDR1 is MGHDK and CDR2 is SYGVNS.

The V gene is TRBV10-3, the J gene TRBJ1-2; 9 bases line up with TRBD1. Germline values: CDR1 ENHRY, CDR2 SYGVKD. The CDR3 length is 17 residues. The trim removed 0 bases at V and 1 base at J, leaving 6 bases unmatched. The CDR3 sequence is CAISESQGTGSNYGYTF. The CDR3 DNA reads TGTGCCATCAGTGAGTCGCAGGGGACAGGGAGTAACTATGGCTACACCTTC.

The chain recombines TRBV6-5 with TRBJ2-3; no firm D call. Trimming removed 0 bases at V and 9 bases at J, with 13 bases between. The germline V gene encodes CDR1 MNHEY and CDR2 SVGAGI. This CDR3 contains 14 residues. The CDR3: CASSYSGPRSTQYF. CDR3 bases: TGTGCCAGCAGTTACTCGGGCCCCCGGTCGACGCAGTATTTT.

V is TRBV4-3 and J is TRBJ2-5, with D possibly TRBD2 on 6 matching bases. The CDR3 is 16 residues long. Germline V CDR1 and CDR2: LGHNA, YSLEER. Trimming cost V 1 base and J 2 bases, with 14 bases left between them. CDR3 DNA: TGCGCCAGCAGCCAAGGGACCCCGGGACTGCAAGAGACCCAGTACTTC. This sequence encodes CASSQGTPGLQETQYF.

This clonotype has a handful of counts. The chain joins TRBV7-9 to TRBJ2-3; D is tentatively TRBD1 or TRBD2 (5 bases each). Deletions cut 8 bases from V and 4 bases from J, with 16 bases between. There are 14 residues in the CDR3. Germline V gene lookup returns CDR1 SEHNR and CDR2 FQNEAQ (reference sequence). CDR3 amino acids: CASEGLASADTQYF. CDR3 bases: TGTGCCAGCGAGGGGCTGGCCTCGGCAGATACGCAGTATTTT.

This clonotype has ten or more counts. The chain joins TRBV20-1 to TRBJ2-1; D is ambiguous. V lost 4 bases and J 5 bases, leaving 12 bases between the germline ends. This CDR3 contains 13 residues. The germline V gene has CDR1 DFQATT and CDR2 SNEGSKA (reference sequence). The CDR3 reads CSATGPAHNEQFF. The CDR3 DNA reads TGCAGTGCTACCGGTCCAGCCCACAATGAGCAGTTCTTC.

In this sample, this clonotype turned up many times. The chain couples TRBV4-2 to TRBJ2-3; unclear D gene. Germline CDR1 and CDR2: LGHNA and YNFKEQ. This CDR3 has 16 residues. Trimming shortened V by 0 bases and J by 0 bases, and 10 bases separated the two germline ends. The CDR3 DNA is TGTGCCAGCAGCCAAGAGTTGGCATCTAGCACAGATACGCAGTATTTT. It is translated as CASSQELASSTDTQYF.

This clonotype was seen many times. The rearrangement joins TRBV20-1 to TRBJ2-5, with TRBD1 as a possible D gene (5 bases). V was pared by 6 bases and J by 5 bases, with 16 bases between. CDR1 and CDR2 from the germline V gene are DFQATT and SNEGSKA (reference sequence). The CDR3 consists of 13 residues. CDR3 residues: CSAVRGRWETQYF. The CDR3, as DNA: TGCAGTGCAGTAAGGGGTCGCTGGGAGACCCAGTACTTC.

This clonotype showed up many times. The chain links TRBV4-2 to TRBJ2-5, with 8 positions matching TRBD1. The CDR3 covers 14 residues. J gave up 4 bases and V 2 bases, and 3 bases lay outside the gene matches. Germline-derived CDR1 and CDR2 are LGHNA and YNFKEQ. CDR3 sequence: CASSQITGGETQYF. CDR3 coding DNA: TGTGCCAGCAGCCAAATAACAGGGGGAGAGACCCAGTACTTC.

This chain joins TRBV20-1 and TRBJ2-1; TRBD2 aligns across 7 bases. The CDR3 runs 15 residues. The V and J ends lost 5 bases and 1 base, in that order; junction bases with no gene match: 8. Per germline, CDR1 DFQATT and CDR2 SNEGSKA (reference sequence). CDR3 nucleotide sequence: TGCAGTGCTCTCCGACTAGCAGCGTCCTACAATGAGCAGTTCTTC. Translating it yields CSALRLAASYNEQFF.

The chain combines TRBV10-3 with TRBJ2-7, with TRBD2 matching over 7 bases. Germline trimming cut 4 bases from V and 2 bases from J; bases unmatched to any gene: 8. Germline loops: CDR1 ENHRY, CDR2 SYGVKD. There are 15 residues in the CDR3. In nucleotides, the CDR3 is TGTGCCATCAGTGCATCCGCGGGAGACCCCTACGAGCAGTACTTC. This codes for CAISASAGDPYEQYF.

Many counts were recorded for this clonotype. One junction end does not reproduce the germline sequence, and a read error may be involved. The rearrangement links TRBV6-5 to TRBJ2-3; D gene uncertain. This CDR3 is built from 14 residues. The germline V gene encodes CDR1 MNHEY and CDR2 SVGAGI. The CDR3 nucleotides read TGTGCCAGCAGTCACTCCGACTCGGCAGATACGCAGTATTTT. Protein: CASSHSDSADTQYF.

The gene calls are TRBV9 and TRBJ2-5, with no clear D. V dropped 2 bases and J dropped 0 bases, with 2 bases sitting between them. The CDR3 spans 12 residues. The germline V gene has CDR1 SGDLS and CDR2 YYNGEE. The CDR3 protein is CASSVDQETQYF. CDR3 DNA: TGTGCCAGCAGCGTCGACCAAGAGACCCAGTACTTC.

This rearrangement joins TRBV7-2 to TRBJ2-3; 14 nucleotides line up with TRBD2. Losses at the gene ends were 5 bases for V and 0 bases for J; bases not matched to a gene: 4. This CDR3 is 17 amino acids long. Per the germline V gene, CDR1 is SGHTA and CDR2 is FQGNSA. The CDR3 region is CASSEWTSGRSTDTQYF. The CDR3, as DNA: TGTGCCAGCAGCGAATGGACTAGCGGGAGGAGCACAGATACGCAGTATTTT.

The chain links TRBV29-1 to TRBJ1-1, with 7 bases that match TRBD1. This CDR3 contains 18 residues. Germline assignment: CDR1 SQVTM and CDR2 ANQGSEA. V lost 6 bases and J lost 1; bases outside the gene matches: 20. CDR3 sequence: CSVLPLPLPGQPNTEAFF. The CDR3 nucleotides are TGCAGCGTCCTCCCCCTCCCGTTACCGGGACAGCCGAACACTGAAGCTTTCTTT.

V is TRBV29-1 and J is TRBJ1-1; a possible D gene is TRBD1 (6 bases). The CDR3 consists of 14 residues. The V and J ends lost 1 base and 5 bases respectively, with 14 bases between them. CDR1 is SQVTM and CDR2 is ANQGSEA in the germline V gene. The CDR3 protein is CSVEVSGVRTEAFF. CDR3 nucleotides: TGCAGCGTTGAAGTTTCAGGGGTTCGTACTGAAGCTTTCTTT.

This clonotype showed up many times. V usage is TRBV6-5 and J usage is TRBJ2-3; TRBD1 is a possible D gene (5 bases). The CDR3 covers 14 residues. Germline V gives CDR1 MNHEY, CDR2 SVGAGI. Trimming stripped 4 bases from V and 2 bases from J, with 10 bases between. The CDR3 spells CASSLGRNTDTQYF. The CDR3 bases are TGTGCCAGCAGTTTGGGGCGGAACACAGATACGCAGTATTTT.

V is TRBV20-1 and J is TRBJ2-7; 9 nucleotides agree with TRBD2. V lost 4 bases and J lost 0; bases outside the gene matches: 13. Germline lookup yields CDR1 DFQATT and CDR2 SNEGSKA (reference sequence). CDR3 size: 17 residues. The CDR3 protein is CSAISASGGSYSYEQYF. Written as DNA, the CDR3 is TGCAGTGCTATATCAGCCAGCGGGGGGTCCTACTCCTACGAGCAGTACTTC.

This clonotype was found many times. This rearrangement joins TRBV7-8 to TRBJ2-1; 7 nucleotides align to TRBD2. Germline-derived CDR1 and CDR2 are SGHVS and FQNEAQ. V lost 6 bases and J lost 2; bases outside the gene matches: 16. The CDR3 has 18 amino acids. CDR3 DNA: TGTGCCAGCAGTCAACACTTAGGGAGGGGCCCTACCTACAATGAGCAGTTCTTC. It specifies CASSQHLGRGPTYNEQFF.

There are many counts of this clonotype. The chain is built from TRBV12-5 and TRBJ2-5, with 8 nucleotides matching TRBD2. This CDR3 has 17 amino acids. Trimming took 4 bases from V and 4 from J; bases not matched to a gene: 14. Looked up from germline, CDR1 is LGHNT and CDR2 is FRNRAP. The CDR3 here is CASGSRFSGSLGETQYF. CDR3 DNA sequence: TGTGCTAGTGGTTCTCGATTCAGCGGGAGTTTGGGAGAGACCCAGTACTTC.

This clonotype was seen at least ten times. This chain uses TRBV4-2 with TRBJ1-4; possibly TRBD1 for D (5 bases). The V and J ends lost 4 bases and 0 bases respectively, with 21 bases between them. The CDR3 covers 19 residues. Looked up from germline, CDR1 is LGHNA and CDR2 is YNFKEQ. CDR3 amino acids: CASSPFSGPVASTNEKLFF. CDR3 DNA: TGTGCCAGCAGCCCCTTCTCGGGGCCGGTCGCCTCAACTAATGAAAAACTGTTTTTT.

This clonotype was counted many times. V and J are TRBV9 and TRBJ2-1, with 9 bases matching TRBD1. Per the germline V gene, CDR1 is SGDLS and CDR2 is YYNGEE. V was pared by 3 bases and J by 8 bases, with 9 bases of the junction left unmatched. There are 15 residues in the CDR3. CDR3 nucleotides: TGTGCCAGCAGCGCCCGGGACAGGGCTTTGGATGAGCAGTTCTTC. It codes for CASSARDRALDEQFF.

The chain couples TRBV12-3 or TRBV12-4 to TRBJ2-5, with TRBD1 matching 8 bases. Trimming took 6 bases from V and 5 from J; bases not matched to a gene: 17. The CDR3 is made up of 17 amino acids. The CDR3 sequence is CASSVPSGGSRSETQYF. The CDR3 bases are TGTGCCAGCAGCGTGCCATCAGGGGGCAGTAGGTCGGAGACCCAGTACTTC.

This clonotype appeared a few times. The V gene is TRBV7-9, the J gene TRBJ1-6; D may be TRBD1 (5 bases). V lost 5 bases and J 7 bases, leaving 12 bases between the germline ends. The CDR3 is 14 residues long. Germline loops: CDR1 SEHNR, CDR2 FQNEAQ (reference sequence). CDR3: CASSAGSGNSPLHF. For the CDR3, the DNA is TGTGCCAGCAGCGCAGGGTCGGGAAATTCACCCCTCCACTTT.

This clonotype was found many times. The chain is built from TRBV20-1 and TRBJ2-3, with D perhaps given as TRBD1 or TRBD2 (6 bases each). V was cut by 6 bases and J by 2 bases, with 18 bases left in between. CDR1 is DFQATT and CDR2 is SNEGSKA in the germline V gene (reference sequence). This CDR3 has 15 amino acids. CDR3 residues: CSASDQGTLTDTQYF. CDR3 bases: TGCAGTGCCTCCGATCAGGGGACTCTCACAGATACGCAGTATTTT.

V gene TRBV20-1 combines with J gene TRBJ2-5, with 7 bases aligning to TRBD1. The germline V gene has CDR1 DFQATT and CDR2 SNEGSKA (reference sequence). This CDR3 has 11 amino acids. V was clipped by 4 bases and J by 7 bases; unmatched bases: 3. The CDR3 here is CSANGQATQYF. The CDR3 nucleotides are TGCAGTGCTAATGGACAGGCGACCCAGTACTTC.